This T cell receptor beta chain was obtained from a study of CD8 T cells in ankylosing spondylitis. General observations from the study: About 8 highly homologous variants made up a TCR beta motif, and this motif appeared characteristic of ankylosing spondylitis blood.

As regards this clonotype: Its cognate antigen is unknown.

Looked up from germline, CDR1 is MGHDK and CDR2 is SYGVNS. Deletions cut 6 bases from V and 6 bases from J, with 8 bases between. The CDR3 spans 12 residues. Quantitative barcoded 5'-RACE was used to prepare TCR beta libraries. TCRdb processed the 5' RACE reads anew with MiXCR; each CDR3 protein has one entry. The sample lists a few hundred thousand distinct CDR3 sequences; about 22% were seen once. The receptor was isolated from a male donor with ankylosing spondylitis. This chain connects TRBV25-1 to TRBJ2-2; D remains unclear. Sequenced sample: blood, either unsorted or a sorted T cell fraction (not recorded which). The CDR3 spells CASRAHPGELFF. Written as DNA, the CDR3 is TGTGCCAGCAGAGCTCACCCCGGGGAGCTGTTTTTT.